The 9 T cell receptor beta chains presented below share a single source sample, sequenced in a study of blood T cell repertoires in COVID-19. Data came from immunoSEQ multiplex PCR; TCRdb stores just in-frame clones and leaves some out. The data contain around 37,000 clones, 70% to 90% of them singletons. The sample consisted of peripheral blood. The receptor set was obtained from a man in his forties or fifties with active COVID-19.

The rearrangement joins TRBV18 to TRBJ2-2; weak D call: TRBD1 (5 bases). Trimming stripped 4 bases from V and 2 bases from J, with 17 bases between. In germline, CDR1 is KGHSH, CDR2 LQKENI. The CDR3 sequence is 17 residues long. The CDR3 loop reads CASSHRTSRPNTGELFF. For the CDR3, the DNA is TGTGCCAGCTCACACCGGACATCTCGGCCAAACACCGGGGAGCTGTTTTTT.

This chain's CDR3 is CASSPQAGVYEQFF. In DNA, the CDR3 is TGCGCCAGCAGCCCCCAGGCGGGGGTATATGAGCAGTTCTTC. The gene calls are TRBV4-3 and TRBJ2-1, with TRBD2 identical over 7 bases. CDR1 is LGHNA, CDR2 YSLEER, per germline. The CDR3 runs to 14 residues. With V trimmed by 4 bases and J by 8 bases, 8 bases remained unmatched.

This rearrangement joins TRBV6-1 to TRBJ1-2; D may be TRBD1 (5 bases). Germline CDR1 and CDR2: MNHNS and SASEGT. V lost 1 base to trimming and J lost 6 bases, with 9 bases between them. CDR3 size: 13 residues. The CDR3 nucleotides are TGTGCCAGCAGTGAAGGACAGAGACATGGCTACACCTTC. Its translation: CASSEGQRHGYTF.

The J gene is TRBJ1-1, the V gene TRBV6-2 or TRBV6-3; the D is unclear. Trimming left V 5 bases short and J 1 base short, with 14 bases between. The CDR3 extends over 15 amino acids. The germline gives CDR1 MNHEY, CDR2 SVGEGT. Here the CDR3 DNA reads TGTGCCAGCAGTCCCTTAGTTTTCGCGAACACTGAAGCTTTCTTT. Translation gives CASSPLVFANTEAFF.

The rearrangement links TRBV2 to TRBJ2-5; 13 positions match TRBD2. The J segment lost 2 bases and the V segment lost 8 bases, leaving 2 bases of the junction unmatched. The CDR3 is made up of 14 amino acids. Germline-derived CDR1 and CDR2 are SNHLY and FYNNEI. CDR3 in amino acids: CASGGLAGQETQYF. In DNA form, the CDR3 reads TGTGCCAGCGGGGGACTAGCGGGGCAAGAGACCCAGTACTTC.

The CDR3 nucleotides are TGTGCCAGTAGTACCGCACATGCAGACAGGGGAGTCTACGAGCAGTACTTC. Translating it yields CASSTAHADRGVYEQYF. The V gene is TRBV19, the J gene TRBJ2-7; TRBD1 aligns across 8 bases. CDR1 LNHDA and CDR2 SQIVND come from the germline V gene (reference sequence). Trimming took 4 bases from V and 3 from J; bases not matched to a gene: 14. The CDR3 is 17 amino acids.

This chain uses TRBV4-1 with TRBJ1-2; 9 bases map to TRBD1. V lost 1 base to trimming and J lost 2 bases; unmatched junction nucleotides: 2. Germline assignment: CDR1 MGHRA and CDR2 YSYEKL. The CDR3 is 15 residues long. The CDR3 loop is CASSQAGTGNYGYTF. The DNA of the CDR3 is TGCGCCAGCAGCCAAGCCGGGACAGGGAACTATGGCTACACCTTC.

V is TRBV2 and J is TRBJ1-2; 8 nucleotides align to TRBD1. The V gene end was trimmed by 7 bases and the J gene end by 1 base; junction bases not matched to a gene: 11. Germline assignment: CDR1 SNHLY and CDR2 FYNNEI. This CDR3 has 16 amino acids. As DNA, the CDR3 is TGTGCCAGCACCCCCGGCGGGACAGGACTTAACTATGGCTACACCTTC. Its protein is CASTPGGTGLNYGYTF.

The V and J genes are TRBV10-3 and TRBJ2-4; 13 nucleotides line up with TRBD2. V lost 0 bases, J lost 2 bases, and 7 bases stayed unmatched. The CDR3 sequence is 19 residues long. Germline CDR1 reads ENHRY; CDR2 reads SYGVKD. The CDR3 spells CAISESILTSGGSKNIQYF. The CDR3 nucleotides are TGTGCCATCAGTGAGTCGATCTTGACTAGCGGGGGGTCCAAAAACATTCAGTACTTC.